Listed here are 29 T cell receptor beta chains from one sample, sequenced in a study of cytomegalovirus exposure and HLA in healthy donors. The table came from immunoSEQ multiplex PCR; TCRdb's copy has only in-frame clones and leaves some out. The sample lists about 120,000 clones, approximately 90% seen once, with 1.5% to 2% in the top ten. The sequenced sample was PBMCs. All receptors come from a young man in good health and CMV-seronegative.

The chain couples TRBV27 to TRBJ2-7; D gene unclear. Looked up from germline, CDR1 is MNHEY and CDR2 is SMNVEV (reference sequence). The CDR3 runs to 15 residues. Trimming cost V 2 bases and J 2 bases, with 13 bases left between them. The CDR3 loop reads CASSLGQTLAYEQYF. CDR3 in DNA: TGTGCCAGCAGTTTAGGCCAAACCCTAGCCTACGAGCAGTACTTC.

The chain recombines TRBV5-1 with TRBJ2-1; the match to TRBD2 covers 7 bases. CDR1 is SGHRS, CDR2 YFSETQ, per germline. The CDR3 spans 12 residues. V was pared by 0 bases and J by 9 bases, with 0 bases of the junction left unmatched. DNA for the CDR3: TGCGCCAGCAGCTTGGAGCGGGGTGAGCAGTTCTTC. It encodes CASSLERGEQFF.

The gene calls are TRBV2 and TRBJ1-3, with unresolved D. Germline V gene data show CDR1 as SNHLY and CDR2 as FYNNEI. CDR3 length equals 14 residues. Deletions cut 4 bases from V and 0 bases from J, with 7 bases between. The CDR3 sequence: CASSATLSGNTIYF. The CDR3 nucleotides are TGTGCCAGCAGTGCGACACTCTCTGGAAACACCATATATTTT.

Comments on this clone: The same CDR3 arises from other DNA sequences in this sample as well. This chain joins TRBV6-5 and TRBJ1-4, with 8 bases aligning to TRBD1. This CDR3 region has 14 residues. The V gene's germline CDR1 is MNHEY and CDR2 SVGAGI. The V segment lost 4 bases and the J segment 8 bases; nucleotides outside the gene matches: 6. CDR3 nucleotide sequence: TGTGCCAGCAGTTCCACAGGGGGACGGGAAAAACTGTTTTTT. This codes for CASSSTGGREKLFF.

The chain combines TRBV11-2 with TRBJ1-1; 9 bases are shared with TRBD1. This CDR3 has 15 residues. V gave up 5 bases and J gave up 1 base; unmatched junction bases: 5. Germline V gene sequence: CDR1 SGHAT, CDR2 FQNNGV. Here the CDR3 reads CASSKLGQGNTEAFF. In DNA, the CDR3 is TGTGCCAGCAGCAAATTGGGACAGGGGAACACTGAAGCTTTCTTT.

V and J are TRBV4-1 and TRBJ1-1, with D maybe TRBD1 (6 bases). V lost 1 base, J lost 2 bases, and 20 bases lay in between. The CDR3 length is 18 residues. The germline CDR1 and CDR2 sequences are MGHRA and YSYEKL. CDR3 region: CASSQVGGRGFRNTEAFF. The CDR3 coding sequence is TGCGCCAGCAGCCAAGTCGGGGGGCGAGGGTTTCGAAACACTGAAGCTTTCTTT.

The rearrangement joins TRBV4-2 to TRBJ2-5; 9 bases match TRBD2. The V segment lost 0 bases and the J segment 3 bases; nucleotides outside the gene matches: 11. There are 18 residues in the CDR3. The V gene's germline CDR1 is LGHNA and CDR2 YNFKEQ. Here the CDR3 DNA reads TGTGCCAGCAGCCAAGACGCGGCTAGCGGGACGTCCAAAGAGACCCAGTACTTC. Translating it yields CASSQDAASGTSKETQYF.

The chain is built from TRBV5-1 and TRBJ2-3; TRBD1 agrees at 10 bases. There are 14 residues in the CDR3. Germline CDR1 SGHRS, CDR2 YFSETQ. The ends lost 3 bases at V and 5 bases at J; junction bases unmatched: 3. The CDR3, as DNA: TGCGCCAGCAGCTCGGGACAGGGGATAGATACGCAGTATTTT. Protein product: CASSSGQGIDTQYF.

This chain uses TRBV4-1 with TRBJ2-1; 9 bases are a match to TRBD1. With 1 base clipped from V and 7 bases from J, the junction kept 5 bases outside the gene matches. The CDR3 runs to 15 residues. Germline-derived CDR1 and CDR2 are MGHRA and YSYEKL. In nucleotides, the CDR3 is TGCGCCAGCAGCCAAGCCGACAGGGGGTGGAATGAGCAGTTCTTC. Protein product: CASSQADRGWNEQFF.

The chain has TRBV6-1 and TRBJ1-4, with D perhaps TRBD1 (5 bases). The CDR3 covers 11 residues. With 7 bases removed from V and 7 bases from J, the gap between germline ends came to 7 bases. Germline V CDR1 and CDR2: MNHNS, SASEGT. The DNA of the CDR3 is TGTGCCAGCATAGGGGTTGAAAAACTGTTTTTT. Residues: CASIGVEKLFF.

The J gene is TRBJ2-4, the V gene TRBV14; D possibly corresponds to TRBD1 (6 bases). The V end lost 6 bases, the J end lost 0 bases, and 15 bases lay between the germline ends. The CDR3 contains 16 residues. CDR1 and CDR2 from the germline V gene are SGHDN and FVKESK. CDR3 nucleotide sequence: TGTGCCAGCAGTCGAGGGGGTCATCTAGCCAAAAACATTCAGTACTTC. It yields the protein CASSRGGHLAKNIQYF.

This clone was counted a few times. The chain has TRBV9 and TRBJ2-7, with TRBD2 matching 7 bases. This CDR3 spans 14 amino acids. The V and J ends lost 2 bases and 2 bases, in that order; junction bases with no gene match: 4. The V gene's germline CDR1 is SGDLS and CDR2 YYNGEE. CDR3 sequence reads: CASSVEGGPYEQYF. DNA of the CDR3: TGTGCCAGCAGCGTCGAGGGAGGGCCCTACGAGCAGTACTTC. The full variable domain, completed using reference TRBV9 and TRBJ2-7, is DSGVTQTPKHLITATGQRVTLRCSPRSGDLSVYWYQQSLDQGLQFLIQYYNGEERAKGNILERFSAQQFPDLHSELNLSSLELGDSALYFCASSVEGGPYEQYFGPGTRLTVT.

The V and J genes are TRBV27 and TRBJ2-1, with 7 nucleotides matching TRBD2. Losses at the gene ends were 5 bases for V and 3 bases for J; bases not matched to a gene: 13. The CDR3 totals 17 residues. The germline gives CDR1 MNHEY, CDR2 SMNVEV (reference sequence). CDR3 in DNA: TGTGCCAGCAGTGAACTCGAGGGTAGCGGGCTCTACAATGAGCAGTTCTTC. It is translated as CASSELEGSGLYNEQFF.

CDR3 nucleotide sequence: TGTGCCAGTAGTACAGGGGACAGGTCGGACACTGAAGCTTTCTTT. As protein: CASSTGDRSDTEAFF. V is TRBV19 and J is TRBJ1-1; TRBD1 agrees at 8 bases. With V trimmed by 4 bases and J by 3 bases, 7 bases remained unmatched. Germline values: CDR1 LNHDA, CDR2 SQIVND (reference sequence). This CDR3 contains 15 residues.

This sequence joins TRBV10-3 and TRBJ1-2; 7 positions match TRBD1. With V trimmed by 2 bases and J by 7 bases, 4 bases remained unmatched. Germline lookup yields CDR1 ENHRY and CDR2 SYGVKD. This CDR3 is 13 amino acids long. The CDR3 DNA follows: TGTGCCATCAGTGAGGGCCAGGGGGGTGGCTACACCTTC. As protein: CAISEGQGGGYTF.

Here the CDR3 DNA reads TGTGCCAGCAGTTACCGTTCGGTCCCAACCGGGGAGCTGTTTTTT. Translating gives CASSYRSVPTGELFF. The rearrangement uses TRBV27 and TRBJ2-2; D gene unclear. The CDR3 consists of 15 residues. The germline V and J ends were trimmed by 4 bases and 5 bases, with 14 bases remaining between them. Germline values: CDR1 MNHEY, CDR2 SMNVEV (reference sequence).

The J gene is TRBJ1-5, the V gene TRBV27, with unresolved D. Germline CDR1 reads MNHEY; CDR2 reads SMNVEV (reference sequence). This CDR3 has 14 residues. Trimming took 7 bases from V and 4 from J, leaving 14 bases between them. The CDR3 loop is CASTSGLMNQPQHF. DNA of the CDR3: TGTGCCAGCACATCAGGATTAATGAATCAGCCCCAGCATTTT.

Only one count was recorded for this clone. The V gene is TRBV29-1, the J gene TRBJ2-7; tentatively, D is TRBD1 (7 bases). V lost 6 bases to trimming and J lost 1 base, with 10 bases between them. Germline lookup yields CDR1 SQVTM and CDR2 ANQGSEA. CDR3 length: 12 residues. CDR3 protein: CSVAGGSYEQYF. In DNA form, the CDR3 reads TGCAGCGTCGCAGGGGGGTCCTACGAGCAGTACTTC.

J is TRBJ2-7 and V is TRBV5-4; 10 bases agree with TRBD1. The CDR3 consists of 15 residues. Germline CDR1 SGHNT, CDR2 YYREEE (reference sequence). Trimming removed 2 bases from V and 3 bases from J; junction bases left unmatched: 5. In DNA form, the CDR3 reads TGTGCCAGCAGCTTTGGGACAGGGGCTATCTACGAGCAGTACTTC. Translated: CASSFGTGAIYEQYF.

V is TRBV19 and J is TRBJ2-2, with a weak D call TRBD2 (5 bases). Germline V lookup: CDR1 LNHDA, CDR2 SQIVND (reference sequence). The CDR3 sequence is 15 residues long. V lost 8 bases, J lost 4 bases, and 17 bases lay in between. The CDR3 coding sequence is TGTGCCAGTCTACAAAACTATGCGGGCACCGGGGAGCTGTTTTTT. This encodes CASLQNYAGTGELFF.

J is TRBJ2-1 and V is TRBV12-5, with 11 bases aligning to TRBD2. J was trimmed by 4 bases and V by 5 bases; bases with no gene match: 4. This CDR3 comprises 15 residues. Germline-derived CDR1 and CDR2 are LGHNT and FRNRAP. The CDR3 loop is CASGPGLAVYNEQFF. The CDR3 coding sequence is TGTGCTAGTGGTCCGGGACTAGCGGTGTACAATGAGCAGTTCTTC.

The V and J genes are TRBV4-1 and TRBJ1-2, with 9 positions matching TRBD1. V shed 4 bases, J shed 0 bases, and the junction held 6 bases outside the gene matches. CDR3 size: 16 residues. Germline-derived CDR1 and CDR2 are MGHRA and YSYEKL. The CDR3 nucleotides read TGCGCCAGCAGCCTCCTTCGGACAGGGGCTAACTATGGCTACACCTTC. Its translation is CASSLLRTGANYGYTF.

This clone was counted a few times. This chain links TRBV9 with TRBJ2-2; a possible D gene is TRBD1 (6 bases). V lost 0 bases, J lost 0 bases, and 9 bases lay in between. The CDR3 length is 16 residues. Germline CDR1 reads SGDLS; CDR2 reads YYNGEE. CDR3 amino acids: CASSVGGTTNTGELFF. CDR3 DNA: TGTGCCAGCAGCGTAGGGGGGACAACGAACACCGGGGAGCTGTTTTTT.

Only one count was recorded for this clone. The chain uses TRBV14 and TRBJ2-1, with a possible D match to TRBD2 (6 bases). V was clipped by 0 bases and J by 4 bases, with 22 bases between them. This CDR3 has 19 amino acids. Germline assignment: CDR1 SGHDN and CDR2 FVKESK. The CDR3 DNA follows: TGTGCCAGCAGCCAAGATTGGGGGGTGGGTGCGGCAAGTTACAATGAGCAGTTCTTC. This translates into CASSQDWGVGAASYNEQFF.

V and J are TRBV6-6 and TRBJ2-3, with 7 bases matching TRBD2. With V trimmed by 2 bases and J by 2 bases, 1 base remained unmatched. Per the germline V gene, CDR1 is MNHNY and CDR2 is SVGAGI (reference sequence). The CDR3 is 14 amino acids. The CDR3 is CASSYRGVTDTQYF. The CDR3 DNA is TGTGCCAGCAGTTACCGGGGGGTCACAGATACGCAGTATTTT.

This sequence joins TRBV29-1 and TRBJ2-3; no reliable D call. V lost 7 bases, J lost 5 bases, and 10 bases lay in between. The CDR3 loop spans 11 amino acids. The germline V gene has CDR1 SQVTM and CDR2 ANQGSEA. The CDR3 bases are TGCAGCGCCAAGACTGGAGATACGCAGTATTTT. Translating gives CSAKTGDTQYF.

This rearrangement joins TRBV4-3 to TRBJ2-3, with TRBD1 identical over 11 bases. V lost 3 bases and J lost 0; bases outside the gene matches: 2. The CDR3 consists of 16 residues. Looked up from germline, CDR1 is LGHNA and CDR2 is YSLEER. This chain's CDR3 is CASSQDRGLSTDTQYF. The CDR3 nucleotides read TGCGCCAGCAGCCAGGACAGGGGGCTGAGCACAGATACGCAGTATTTT.

The chain uses TRBV5-1 and TRBJ2-1, with 7 bases fitting TRBD1. Germline CDR1 and CDR2: SGHRS and YFSETQ. The V gene end was trimmed by 7 bases and the J gene end by 0 bases; junction bases not matched to a gene: 7. The CDR3 contains 15 residues. The CDR3 here is CASQETGLSYNEQFF. DNA of the CDR3: TGCGCCAGCCAAGAGACAGGGCTCTCCTACAATGAGCAGTTCTTC.

The chain joins TRBV28 to TRBJ2-1, with 7 bases identical to TRBD2. J gave up 2 bases and V 4 bases, and 5 bases lay outside the gene matches. CDR1 MDHEN and CDR2 SYDVKM come from the germline V gene. The CDR3 runs to 15 residues. This CDR3 reads CASSSSGTAYNEQFF. CDR3 sequence (DNA): TGTGCCAGCAGTTCAAGCGGGACTGCCTACAATGAGCAGTTCTTC.